This passage covers 17 T cell receptor beta chains from one sample sequenced in a study of CD8 T cells in Susac syndrome. RNA, at about 0.45 to 1 ug, was reverse transcribed with random hexamers. TCRdb itself ran the immunoSEQ multiplex PCR reads through MiXCR, one entry per CDR3 protein. In the table there are 70,000 to 100,000 distinct CDR3 sequences, approximately 96% of which are singletons. What was sequenced was CD8+ T cells from PBMCs. Receptors originate from a human donor with Susac syndrome.

The CDR3 bases are TGTGCCAGCAGCTCGGGGGACAGGGTGTACGAGCAGTACGTC. Protein: CASSSGDRVYEQYV. The V call is TRBV11-2, the J call TRBJ2-7, with 9 bases that match TRBD1. The CDR3 totals 14 residues. Germline V lookup: CDR1 SGHAT, CDR2 FQNNGV. J lost 4 bases, V lost 4 bases, and 5 bases had no gene match.

This clonotype was recorded a few times. The chain carries TRBV27 and TRBJ1-1, with D unclear. The germline CDR1 and CDR2 sequences are MNHEY and SMNVEV (reference sequence). This CDR3 spans 12 amino acids. V was pared by 5 bases and J by 5 bases, with 9 bases between. The CDR3 spells CASSPLGTEAFF. In DNA, the CDR3 is TGTGCCAGCAGTCCATTGGGGACTGAAGCTTTCTTT.

V and J are TRBV28 and TRBJ2-5; 7 nucleotides agree with TRBD2. The CDR3 length is 13 residues. The germline V gene has CDR1 MDHEN and CDR2 SYDVKM. The V and J ends lost 3 bases and 5 bases, in that order; junction bases with no gene match: 3. This chain's CDR3 is CASSFQGGETQYF. In DNA, the CDR3 is TGTGCCAGCAGTTTCCAGGGAGGGGAGACCCAGTACTTC.

DNA of the CDR3: TGTGCCAGTAGTATAGAAGCGGGTCTCTCCTACGAGCAGTACTTC. It encodes CASSIEAGLSYEQYF. This chain connects TRBV19 to TRBJ2-7; the D gene is possibly TRBD2 (6 bases). Germline V CDR1 and CDR2: LNHDA, SQIVND (reference sequence). Trimming took off 0 bases at V and 0 bases at J, with 9 bases between the two ends. The length of the CDR3 is 15 residues.

This sequence joins TRBV18 and TRBJ1-1; no reliable D call. The CDR3 runs 14 residues. V lost 3 bases and J lost 1, with 9 bases in between. CDR1 is KGHSH, CDR2 LQKENI, per germline. CDR3 nucleotide sequence: TGTGCCAGCTCACCCGAACAGAAGAACACTGAAGCTTTCTTT. The encoded protein is CASSPEQKNTEAFF.

The chain combines TRBV7-9 with TRBJ2-1; a weak D match, TRBD1 (6 bases). Germline CDR1 reads SEHNR; CDR2 reads FQNEAQ (reference sequence). Trimming pared 3 bases from V and 7 bases from J, leaving 10 bases between. The CDR3 is 13 amino acids. The CDR3: CASSLPQGNEQFF. Here the CDR3 DNA reads TGTGCCAGCAGCTTGCCCCAGGGGAATGAGCAGTTCTTC. The full variable domain, with the rest looked up from reference TRBV7-9 and TRBJ2-1, is DTGVSQNPRHKITKRGQNVTFRCDPISEHNRLYWYRQTLGQGPEFLTYFQNEAQLEKSRLLSDRFSAERPKGSFSTLEIQRTEQGDSAMYLCASSLPQGNEQFFGPGTRLTVL.

The chain recombines TRBV27 with TRBJ2-3; 9 bases match TRBD1. Per the germline V gene, CDR1 is MNHEY and CDR2 is SMNVEV (reference sequence). This CDR3 comprises 15 residues. Trimming at V came to 8 bases and at J to 1 base, leaving 7 bases not matched to a gene. This CDR3 is CASQLGQGGTDTQYF. Written as DNA, the CDR3 is TGTGCCAGCCAGTTGGGACAGGGAGGCACAGATACGCAGTATTTT.

The chain links TRBV3-1 to TRBJ2-7, with unresolved D. CDR1 and CDR2 from the germline V gene are LGHDT and YNNKEL (reference sequence). The germline V and J ends were trimmed by 0 bases and 4 bases, with 7 bases remaining between them. The CDR3 length is 13 residues. The CDR3: CASSQDGVYEQYV. Here the CDR3 DNA reads TGTGCCAGCAGCCAAGATGGGGTTTACGAGCAGTACGTC.

The chain combines TRBV27 with TRBJ2-5, with no clear D. The CDR3 is 13 residues long. Germline assignment: CDR1 MNHEY and CDR2 SMNVEV (reference sequence). Trimming removed 1 base at V and 0 bases at J, with 3 bases between. The CDR3 sequence: CASSLYNQETQYF. CDR3 sequence (DNA): TGTGCCAGCAGTTTATATAACCAAGAGACCCAGTACTTC.

The chain carries TRBV5-6 and TRBJ2-5; a possible D gene is TRBD1 (6 bases). The CDR3 is made up of 14 amino acids. V dropped 2 bases and J dropped 2 bases, with 10 bases sitting between them. Germline CDR1 SGHDT, CDR2 YYEEEE. Written as DNA, the CDR3 is TGTGCCAGCAGCTTCAAACAGGGTCAAGAGACCCAGTACTTC. This gives the protein CASSFKQGQETQYF.

This chain uses TRBV20-1 with TRBJ2-1; the D gene is possibly TRBD2 (5 bases). The CDR3 has 14 residues. The germline V gene encodes CDR1 DFQATT and CDR2 SNEGSKA (reference sequence). The germline V and J ends were trimmed by 1 base and 7 bases, with 14 bases remaining between them. CDR3 bases: TGCAGTGCTAGAGTATTACGCGGGTTGAATGAGCAGTTCTTC. As protein: CSARVLRGLNEQFF.

The V gene is TRBV20-1, the J gene TRBJ1-1, with 7 bases aligning to TRBD1. This CDR3 has 13 amino acids. Germline trimming cut 6 bases from V and 4 bases from J; bases unmatched to any gene: 8. Germline V gene sequence: CDR1 DFQATT, CDR2 SNEGSKA (reference sequence). The CDR3: CSAGGQGGTEAFF. The CDR3 DNA is TGCAGTGCAGGGGGCCAGGGTGGCACTGAAGCTTTCTTT.

The chain employs TRBV5-1 and TRBJ2-7, with 8 bases lining up with TRBD1. The length of the CDR3 is 13 residues. The germline CDR1 and CDR2 sequences are SGHRS and YFSETQ. Trimming at V came to 4 bases and at J to 4 bases, leaving 4 bases not matched to a gene. DNA for the CDR3: TGCGCCAGCAGCGTTGACAGGGGATACGAGCAGTACTTC. It translates to CASSVDRGYEQYF.

This sequence joins TRBV19 and TRBJ1-1; D gene ambiguous. This CDR3 has 11 residues. Trimming took off 7 bases at V and 1 base at J, with 4 bases between the two ends. Germline-derived CDR1 and CDR2 are LNHDA and SQIVND (reference sequence). CDR3 loop: CASKGNTEAFF. For the CDR3, the DNA is TGTGCCAGTAAGGGGAACACTGAAGCTTTCTTT.

The chain joins TRBV20-1 to TRBJ2-7; D call uncertain. CDR3 length: 14 residues. Germline values: CDR1 DFQATT, CDR2 SNEGSKA (reference sequence). Trimming stripped 0 bases from V and 3 bases from J, with 12 bases between. Here the CDR3 reads CSARDHLQLYEQYV. CDR3 nucleotide sequence: TGCAGTGCTAGAGATCATCTACAGCTCTACGAGCAGTACGTC.

The chain carries TRBV12-3 or TRBV12-4 and TRBJ1-1; D is ambiguous. The CDR3 has 13 residues. V shed 5 bases and J shed 4 bases, with 11 bases lying between them. The CDR3 DNA sequence: TGTGCCAGCAGTCCCGGGATTGGCACTGAAGCTTTCTTT. Amino acid sequence: CASSPGIGTEAFF.

This chain connects TRBV7-9 to TRBJ1-1; 12 bases fit TRBD1. The CDR3 sequence is 16 residues long. CDR1 and CDR2 (germline): SEHNR, FQNEAQ (reference sequence). After removal of 7 bases from V and 4 bases from J, the junction contained 10 bases not matched to a gene. CDR3 nucleotide sequence: TGTGCCAGCATCCCCCGGGACAGGGGGCTGGGCACTGAAGCTTTCTTT. Translating gives CASIPRDRGLGTEAFF.